These T cell receptor beta chains were read from a single sample in a study of radiotherapy plus CTLA-4 blockade in lung cancer. Clones were read by immunoSEQ multiplex PCR, and TCRdb kept only the in-frame ones, dropping some. The table includes tens of thousands of clones, 55% to 75% detected once. Sequences were derived from peripheral blood, sampled from a patient treated with radiotherapy plus ipilimumab. All receptors derive from a human donor with non-small cell lung cancer that progressed on radiotherapy plus ipilimumab. Each CDR3 is given with its conserved first and last residue. The D gene is left open where the match is weak. Clone sizes are given selectively: once, few, many, or a class where the clone is expanded.

many	TRBV2	TRBJ1-4	TRBD1	CASSEIQGRRKLFF	TGTGCCAGCAGTGAGATACAGGGGAGGCGAAAACTGTTTTTT
NA	TRBV27	TRBJ1-1	NA	CASSLSLYTEAFF	TGTGCCAGCAGTTTATCACTGTATACTGAAGCTTTCTTT
once	TRBV27	TRBJ2-3	NA	CASSTPRPPNTDTQYF	TGTGCCAGCAGTACACCACGACCCCCAAACACAGATACGCAGTATTTT
NA	TRBV28	TRBJ2-1	TRBD2	CASSWTSGNEQFF	TGTGCCAGCAGTTGGACTAGCGGGAATGAGCAGTTCTTC
NA	TRBV6-1	TRBJ1-1	TRBD1	CASSQTGGATEAFF	TGTGCCAGCAGTCAGACAGGGGGTGCCACTGAAGCTTTCTTT
NA	TRBV2	TRBJ2-7	NA	CASSEGGPYEQYF	TGTGCCAGCAGTGAAGGGGGTCCCTACGAGCAGTACTTC
NA	TRBV14	TRBJ1-2	NA	CASSQDRLSYGYTF	TGTGCCAGCAGCCAAGATCGACTGTCCTATGGCTACACCTTC
NA	TRBV10-3	TRBJ1-2	TRBD1	CAISESGQSNYGYTF	TGTGCCATCAGTGAGTCGGGACAGTCGAACTATGGCTACACCTTC
NA	TRBV19	TRBJ2-1	TRBD2	CASSRRGSSYNEQFF	TGTGCCAGTAGTCGGCGGGGGAGCTCCTACAATGAGCAATTCTTC
NA	TRBV5-6	TRBJ2-2	NA	CASSDGLNTGELFF	TGTGCCAGCAGTGATGGCTTGAACACCGGGGAGCTGTTTTTT
few	TRBV28	TRBJ1-5	NA	CASSPPGELAPQHF	TGTGCCAGCAGTCCCCCGGGAGAGCTGGCGCCCCAGCATTTT
few	TRBV7-9	TRBJ2-7	NA	CASSLGPGAGISYEQYF	TGTGCCAGCAGCTTAGGGCCAGGGGCCGGTATCTCCTACGAGCAGTACTTC
NA	TRBV4-1	TRBJ2-5	NA	CASSQGPFGGRRETQYF	TGCGCCAGCAGCCAAGGGCCATTTGGAGGGCGGCGGGAGACCCAGTACTTC
NA	TRBV10-2	TRBJ2-1	NA	CASSGSASSYNEQFF	TGCGCCAGCAGTGGTAGCGCTAGCTCCTACAATGAGCAGTTCTTC